The present entry profiles one TCR beta chain with its context. This entry belongs to a study of sequential checkpoint blockade in melanoma. Study details: Randomization was 1:1 between first-line nivolumab→ipilimumab and ipilimumab→nivolumab. Both treatment sequences were followed by maintenance nivolumab.

Treatment of the sample: randomized to nivolumab then ipilimumab (arm A) or the reverse (arm B). No patient had prior DNA-damaging chemotherapy. Sorted cells were live CD3+CD8+, lacking CD19 and CD56, from PBMCs. Germline loops: CDR1 WNHNN, CDR2 SYGVQD (reference sequence). The CDR3 extends over 13 amino acids. V lost 2 bases, J lost 2 bases, and 7 bases lay in between. The data were produced by immunoSEQ multiplex PCR, yet TCRdb's version contains in-frame clones alone and is incomplete. The sample has around 11,000 clones; around 56% are singletons. The source material was CD8+ T cells sorted from blood (inferred from file names), sampled from a patient given nivolumab and ipilimumab in sequence. The chain uses TRBV10-1 and TRBJ2-7; D is possibly TRBD1 (5 bases). This receptor was taken from a human donor with melanoma. The CDR3, as DNA: TGCGCCAGCAGTGAGCTAGGGGCCTACGAGCAGTACTTC. Its translation is CASSELGAYEQYF.